This is a list of T cell receptor beta chains from one sample in a study of blood T cells in healthy people across ages. MiXCR, run by TCRdb on the 5' RACE reads, gives a single entry per CDR3 protein. The sample consists of under 850,000 distinct CDR3 sequences, 35% to 40% of them appearing once. The sequencing input was blood. These TCRs come from a man between 18 and 35 years old in good health. CDR3s include the opening cysteine and the closing phenylalanine or tryptophan. The D gene is left open where the match is weak. Some rows have no size entry. The others give once, few or many, or a class for an expanded clone.

V	size	D	J	DNA	CDR3
TRBV9	few	-	TRBJ2-1	TGTGCCAGCAGCGTAGCAGGGCATAACAATGAGCAGTTCTTC	CASSVAGHNNEQFF
TRBV20-1	-	TRBD1	TRBJ1-1	TGCAGTGCTGTCAGGACAGGGAACACTGAAGCTTTCTTT	CSAVRTGNTEAFF
TRBV30	-	-	TRBJ1-2	TGTGCCTGGAGTTCGACAGTGGGAGGCTACACCTTC	CAWSSTVGGYTF
TRBV4-3	few	TRBD1	TRBJ2-7	TGCGCCAGCAGCCAAGAAGGGGGCTCCCACTACGAGCAGTACTTC	CASSQEGGSHYEQYF
TRBV12-3/TRBV12-4	-	-	TRBJ1-1	TGTGCCAGCAGTCCCAGGGGCCGGCGACCTGAAGCTTTCTTT	CASSPRGRRPEAFF
TRBV9	-	TRBD1	TRBJ2-1	TGTGCCAGCAGCGACGGGACAGCCACTCCTGGGGAGCAGTTCTTC	CASSDGTATPGEQFF
TRBV6-6	few	-	TRBJ2-7	TGTGCCAGCAGTAAAAGCATAGGGCGCTCCTACGAGCAGTACTTC	CASSKSIGRSYEQYF
TRBV7-2	few	-	TRBJ2-7	TGTGCCAGCAGCTTAGGCGGTAGAGGCGAGCAGTACTTC	CASSLGGRGEQYF
TRBV29-1	many	-	TRBJ2-1	TGCAGCGTTGAAGCGAGGGGGACTACCGATGAGCAGTTCTTC	CSVEARGTTDEQFF
TRBV12-3/TRBV12-4	many	-	TRBJ2-3	TGTGCCAGCAGTTTAGAAAGCACAGATACGCAGTATTTT	CASSLESTDTQYF
TRBV20-1	-	TRBD1	TRBJ1-2	TGCAGTGCTAGGCAAAGCGACAGGGCGGATGGCTACACCTTC	CSARQSDRADGYTF
TRBV2	few	TRBD1	TRBJ1-5	TGTGCCAGCACATCTCGACAGGGGATTAGCAATCAGCCCCAGCATTTT	CASTSRQGISNQPQHF
TRBV5-6	-	-	TRBJ1-1	TGTGCCAGCAGCCCCGGTGGAGGTCTTCATGAAGCTTTCTTT	CASSPGGGLHEAFF
TRBV27	-	TRBD1	TRBJ1-2	TGTGCCAGCCAGGACAGGGGTGGTTATGGCTACACCTTC	CASQDRGGYGYTF
TRBV28	few	-	TRBJ1-5	TGTGCCAGCAACGGCAATCAGCCCCAGCATTTT	CASNGNQPQHF
TRBV7-3	-	-	TRBJ1-1	TGTGTCAGCAGCATAGGAGCGGCGAACACTGAAGCTTTCTTT	CVSSIGAANTEAFF
TRBV7-2	few	-	TRBJ2-5	TGTGCCAGCAGTTCCACCGACGGCGAGACCCAGTACTTC	CASSSTDGETQYF
TRBV5-1	-	-	TRBJ2-7	TGTGCCAGCAGCGCCCACAGGGAGCCAGACGAGCAGTACTTC	CASSAHREPDEQYF